This TCR beta chain was found in a study of cytomegalovirus exposure and HLA in healthy donors. The germline CDR1 and CDR2 sequences are MDHEN and SYDVKM. The V end was cut by 7 bases, the J end by 1 base, with 10 bases between. This CDR3 comprises 13 residues. In the PCR, 60 Vbeta and 13 Jbeta primers were used. Method: immunoSEQ multiplex PCR; TCRdb's copy keeps in-frame clones and lacks some. The top ten hold 4.2% of the sample, which has some 150,000 clones, approximately 75% seen once. Sequencing was carried out using PBMCs. This TCR derives from a man in his fifties or sixties in good health and CMV-seropositive. The V gene is TRBV28, the J gene TRBJ1-1; D unresolved. CDR3 in DNA: TGTGCCAGCAAAGCCCTTGAGAACACTGAAGCTTTCTTT. Its protein product is CASKALENTEAFF.